This TCR beta chain was observed in a study of cytomegalovirus exposure and HLA in healthy donors. The length of the CDR3 is 15 residues. Germline V gives CDR1 MNHNS, CDR2 SASEGT. Unmatched junction bases numbered 5, after V lost 2 bases and J lost 5 bases. Findings and limits, study-wide: The authors confirmed in vitro that three CMV-associated chains were specific for CMV antigens.

A word on this clone: Its antigen is not known.

60 Vbeta and 13 Jbeta primers were used in PCR. The assay was immunoSEQ multiplex PCR, and TCRdb's table has in-frame clones only and misses some. Among some 150,000 clones listed, around 80% were seen once. What was sequenced was PBMCs. V is TRBV6-1 and J is TRBJ2-5; 10 bases match TRBD2. The TCR comes from a boy aged 2 to 10 in good health and CMV-seronegative. CDR3 DNA: TGTGCCAGCAGTGAACAAGCGGGAGGGCTGGAGACCCAGTACTTC. This translates into CASSEQAGGLETQYF.